This T cell receptor beta chain was obtained from a study of shared clonotypes between healthy human individuals. Study-wide results and limits: Sample collection involved blood only; tissue repertoires are likely different.

Every subset's genomic DNA went evenly onto several immunoSEQ plates. Assay used: immunoSEQ multiplex PCR; TCRdb lists only in-frame clones, some missing. The sample carries 400,000 to 600,000 clones, around 95% recorded once. Germline V lookup: CDR1 SGHAT, CDR2 FQNNGV. This CDR3 is built from 14 residues. Trimming took off 1 base at V and 3 bases at J, with 9 bases between the two ends. As regards this clone: Antigen specificity is unknown.

Input material: naive CD4+ T cells sorted from blood. The subset is: CD45RA+ positively selected. This receptor was identified in a woman aged 25 to 39 in good health. This chain links TRBV11-2 with TRBJ2-5; D remains unclear. The CDR3, as DNA: TGTGCCAGCAGCTTAGTTCAGCGAGAAGAGACCCAGTACTTC. Protein sequence: CASSLVQREETQYF.